Listed below are T cell receptor beta chains from one sample, sequenced in a study of vaccination and CD4 T cells after COVID-19. Antigen specificity for these receptors is unknown. TCRdb redid the calling of the PCR reads with MiXCR, one entry per CDR3 protein. This repertoire shows approximately 15,000 distinct CDR3 sequences, roughly 43% found once; its top ten account for roughly an eighth. The sample was CD4+ T cells from blood, cultured in vitro. These receptors were collected from a human donor who had recovered from COVID-19. CDR3s include the opening cysteine and the closing phenylalanine or tryptophan. A D gene is named only where the DNA matches it firmly. Size is stated for part of the rows, as once, few or many counts, or as a class when the clone is expanded.

TRBD1	TRBJ1-2	-	TRBV12-3/TRBV12-4	TGTGCCAGCAGTTTCGCGACAGGGAACTATGGCTACACCTTC	CASSFATGNYGYTF
TRBD2	TRBJ2-1	-	TRBV20-1	TGCAGTGCCCCTCGGGAGGGAGGGCGAAATGAGCAGTTCTTC	CSAPREGGRNEQFF
-	TRBJ2-5	-	TRBV5-1	TGCGCCAGCAGCTTGGCGGCTAGCCCTGAGGAGACCCAGTACTTC	CASSLAASPEETQYF
TRBD2	TRBJ2-5	few	TRBV7-6	TGTGCCAGCAGCTTAAGACTAGCTGGAGGAGAGACCCAGTACTTC	CASSLRLAGGETQYF
-	TRBJ1-2	-	TRBV28	TGTGCCAGCAGTTCAGGGGTCTATGGCTACACCTTC	CASSSGVYGYTF
-	TRBJ2-1	-	TRBV4-2	TGTGCCAGCAGCCCCGGGCCTAGGAATGAGCAGTTCTTC	CASSPGPRNEQFF
-	TRBJ1-1	medium-sized	TRBV19	TGTGCCAGTAGTATTATAGAGAGGAACACTGAAGCTTTCTTT	CASSIIERNTEAFF
TRBD2	TRBJ2-7	-	TRBV18	TGTGCCAGCTCACCAACTAGCGGCTCCTACGAGCAGTACTTC	CASSPTSGSYEQYF
TRBD2	TRBJ2-1	-	TRBV7-2	TGTGCCAGCAACTCCCAGACCGGGACTAGCGACAATGAGCAGTTCTTC	CASNSQTGTSDNEQFF
-	TRBJ1-1	-	TRBV28	TGTGCCAGCAGTAGTGGGGGGGGTCTTGAAGCTTTCTTT	CASSSGGGLEAFF
TRBD1	TRBJ2-7	-	TRBV24-1	TGTGCCACCAGTGATGTGGGGACAGGGGCTTACGAGCAGTACTTC	CATSDVGTGAYEQYF
TRBD2	TRBJ2-7	-	TRBV6-1	TGTGCCAGCCGACTAGCGGGTCTCTCCTACGAGCAGTACTTC	CASRLAGLSYEQYF
-	TRBJ1-2	few	TRBV20-1	TGCAGTGCTAGAGACCCTATGAGGAGGGACTATGGCTACACCTTC	CSARDPMRRDYGYTF
-	TRBJ2-7	-	TRBV7-5	-	CISVPEAPAGTGLAATLSYEQYF
TRBD2	TRBJ2-3	-	TRBV4-2	TGTGCCAGCAGCCGGAAGGGAGCGGGAGGAGATGCAGATACGCAGTATTTT	CASSRKGAGGDADTQYF
TRBD2	TRBJ2-7	-	TRBV27	TGTGCCAGCAGTCATACTAGCGGGAGGGCCTCGAGCTCCTACGAGCAGTACTTC	CASSHTSGRASSSYEQYF
TRBD1	TRBJ2-1	few	TRBV24-1	TGTGCCATTCGCGGGACAGGGGATCGGAATGAGCAGTTCTTC	CAIRGTGDRNEQFF
TRBD1	TRBJ1-1	few	TRBV20-1	TGCAGTGCCGCGACGGACAGGCGGCGGTTCACTGAAGCTTTCTTT	CSAATDRRRFTEAFF
-	TRBJ2-3	few	TRBV6-1	TGTGCCAGCAGTCCCGTTACAGATACGCAGTATTTT	CASSPVTDTQYF
-	TRBJ2-7	once	TRBV28	TGTGCCAGCAGCCAGGGGGGGGACCCCTACGAGCAGTACTTC	CASSQGGDPYEQYF
-	TRBJ2-6	-	TRBV19	TGTGCCAGTAGTATAAGGCCTAGCTCTGGGGCCAACGTCCTGACTTTC	CASSIRPSSGANVLTF
-	TRBJ1-2	-	TRBV7-9	TGTGCCAGCAGCTCAAGGCACTCAAACATTAATGGCTACACCTTC	CASSSRHSNINGYTF
TRBD2	TRBJ2-1	-	TRBV6-1	TGTGCCAGCAGTGAGTTTAGGCGCGCAGCGGGGTACAATGAGCAGTTCTTC	CASSEFRRAAGYNEQFF
-	TRBJ2-7	-	TRBV4-1	TGCGCCAGCAGCCTCGGCTTGAGTAGCGGCTCCTACGAGCAGTACTTC	CASSLGLSSGSYEQYF
-	TRBJ2-5	few	TRBV10-3	TGTGCCATCAGTGATGGAGGGCGCCTCCAAGAGACCCAGTACTTC	CAISDGGRLQETQYF
-	TRBJ2-7	once	TRBV12-3/TRBV12-4	TGTGCCAGCAGTTTAACAGACTTCTCCTACGAGCAGTACTTC	CASSLTDFSYEQYF
-	TRBJ1-1	-	TRBV6-5	TGTGCCAGCAGTTCCATCCGGTGGACTGAAGCTTTCTTT	CASSSIRWTEAFF
TRBD1	TRBJ1-5	few	TRBV24-1	TGTGCCACCAGTGATATCGACAGGGGGCGGAAAGATCAGCCCCAGCATTTT	CATSDIDRGRKDQPQHF
-	TRBJ2-3	once	TRBV6-2/TRBV6-3	TGTGCCAGCAGTTACCCGGGGGCTTGGAGAAGCACAGATACGCAGTATTTT	CASSYPGAWRSTDTQYF
TRBD1	TRBJ1-5	few	TRBV20-1	TGCAGTGCTAAAGGACAGGGGTGGCGTCAGCCCCAGCATTTT	CSAKGQGWRQPQHF
-	TRBJ1-1	-	TRBV20-1	TGCAGTGCTTGGAGGCAGACGAACACTGAAGCTTTCTTT	CSAWRQTNTEAFF
-	TRBJ1-3	-	TRBV27	TGTGCCAGCAGTTTTGGACCCCCTAAGAACTCTGGAAACACCATATATTTT	CASSFGPPKNSGNTIYF
-	TRBJ2-5	-	TRBV11-2	TGTGCCAGCAGGGAGACCCAGTACTTC	CASRETQYF
-	TRBJ2-5	few	TRBV11-2	TGTGCCAGCAGCCTTGTAGCGCCACCGGGGGAGACCCAGTACTTC	CASSLVAPPGETQYF
TRBD2	TRBJ2-1	few	TRBV11-3	TGTGCCAGCAGCTTATTTCGTAGCGGGGGGGTCATCTACAATGAGCAGTTCTTC	CASSLFRSGGVIYNEQFF
-	TRBJ1-2	-	TRBV24-1	TGTGCCACCAGTGATTCGGGGTTCGGAGGCTACACCTTC	CATSDSGFGGYTF
-	TRBJ2-7	-	TRBV28	TGTGCCAGCCGGTCCGGTGGCGAGCAGTACTTC	CASRSGGEQYF
TRBD2	TRBJ2-2	-	TRBV2	TGTGCCAGCAGGCGACTAGCGGGAGGACACGGGGAGCTGTTTTTT	CASRRLAGGHGELFF
-	TRBJ2-7	-	TRBV11-3	TGTGCCAGCAGCTTAGGTTCTAACTACGAGCAGTACTTC	CASSLGSNYEQYF
TRBD2	TRBJ2-5	-	TRBV30	TGTGCCTGGGGCGCCCGGGGGGGAGGAGAGACCCAGTACTTC	CAWGARGGGETQYF
-	TRBJ2-5	-	TRBV2	TGTGCCAGCAGTCGGCAGGGGACACCCCAAGAGACCCAGTACTTC	CASSRQGTPQETQYF
TRBD1	TRBJ1-2	-	TRBV20-1	TGCAGTGTGGACAGGGAATGGCATGGCTACACCTTC	CSVDREWHGYTF
-	TRBJ1-6	few	TRBV20-1	TGCAGTGCTAGAGCCCTGCCAGGACAATCTGATAATTCACCCCTCCACTTT	CSARALPGQSDNSPLHF
-	TRBJ1-2	-	TRBV6-5	TGTGCCAGCAGTTATAGGGGCTATGGCTACACCTTC	CASSYRGYGYTF
TRBD2	TRBJ2-1	-	TRBV4-3	TGCGCCAGCAGCCAAGGGAAGGGGGGTAGCGGGAGGCGCAATGAGCAGTTCTTC	CASSQGKGGSGRRNEQFF
TRBD2	TRBJ2-7	few	TRBV20-1	TGCAGTGCTAGAGAAAGCGGGGGAAGATACGAGCAGTACTTC	CSARESGGRYEQYF
-	TRBJ2-6	-	TRBV6-1	TGTGCCAGCAGTGAAGACAGGACTGGGGCCAACGTCCTGACTTTC	CASSEDRTGANVLTF
-	TRBJ2-2	few	TRBV7-6	TGTGCTAGCAGCTTAGATGAGTCCCGCACCGGGGAGCTGTTTTTT	CASSLDESRTGELFF
-	TRBJ2-5	-	TRBV28	TGTGCCAGCAGCAGCGTAGGGGGGACCCAGTACTTC	CASSSVGGTQYF
-	TRBJ2-4	few	TRBV7-2	TGTGCCACCACCCTCAAGGGGCTGGACAAAAACATTCAGTACTTC	CATTLKGLDKNIQYF
-	TRBJ1-2	few	TRBV27	TGTGCCAGCAGTTTGAAGGAGTCAGAGTTTGACTACACCTTC	CASSLKESEFDYTF
-	TRBJ2-3	-	TRBV11-3	TGTGCCAGCAGCTTAGGATACACAGATACGCAGTATTTT	CASSLGYTDTQYF
-	TRBJ1-5	-	TRBV12-3/TRBV12-4	TGTGCCAGCAGACTAGGACGGAGTAGCAATCAGCCCCAGCATTTT	CASRLGRSSNQPQHF
-	TRBJ2-3	-	TRBV19	TGTGCCAGTAGGATCACAGGGACCAGCGTAGATACGCAGTATTTT	CASRITGTSVDTQYF
-	TRBJ1-4	-	TRBV7-9	TGTGCCAGCAGTTTTGGGATGGAAAAACTGTTTTTT	CASSFGMEKLFF
-	TRBJ2-2	-	TRBV24-1	TGTGCCACCAGTGAGCCGTGGGCGAACACCGGGGAGCTGTTTTTT	CATSEPWANTGELFF
-	TRBJ2-3	few	TRBV20-1	TGCAGTGCTAGAGCCGGCTACCGACTACGGACCCGCCCGATGCAAGATACGCAGTATTTT	CSARAGYRLRTRPMQDTQYF